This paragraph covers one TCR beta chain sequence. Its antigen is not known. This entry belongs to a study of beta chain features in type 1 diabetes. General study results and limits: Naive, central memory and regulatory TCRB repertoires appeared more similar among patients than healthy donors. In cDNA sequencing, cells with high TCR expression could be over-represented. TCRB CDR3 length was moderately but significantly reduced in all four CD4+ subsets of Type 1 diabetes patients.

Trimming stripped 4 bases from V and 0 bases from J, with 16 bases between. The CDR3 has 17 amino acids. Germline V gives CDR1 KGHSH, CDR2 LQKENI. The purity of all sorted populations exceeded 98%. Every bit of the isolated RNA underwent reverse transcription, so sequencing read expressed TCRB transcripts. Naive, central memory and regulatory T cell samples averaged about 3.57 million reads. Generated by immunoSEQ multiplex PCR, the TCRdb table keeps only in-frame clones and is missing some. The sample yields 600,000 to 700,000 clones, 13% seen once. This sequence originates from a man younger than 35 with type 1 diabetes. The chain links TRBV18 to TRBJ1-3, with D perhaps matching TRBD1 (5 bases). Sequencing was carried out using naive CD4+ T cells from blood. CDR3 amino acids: CASSLNEGRISGNTIYF. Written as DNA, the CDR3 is TGTGCCAGCTCACTCAACGAGGGGCGTATCTCTGGAAACACCATATATTTT.